The T cell receptor (beta chain) under discussion was sequenced for a study of CD8+ T cells in alopecia areata. Study summary: Percent affected scalp area, the SALT score, rated treated patients' severity. Study-level results: It was observed that many expanded lesional clones persisted in scalp and blood during tofacitinib. Affected lesional scalp, above all in alopecia totalis/universalis, was more clonal than normal scalp. There was only one nonresponder, so it was unclear how baseline CD8+ expansion relates to response.

This CDR3 has 16 amino acids. Trimming pared 3 bases from V and 6 bases from J, leaving 19 bases between. The V gene's germline CDR1 is MGHRA and CDR2 YSYEKL. cDNA prepared by RNA extraction and subsequent reverse transcription served as the template for sequencing. Clones were read by immunoSEQ multiplex PCR, and TCRdb kept only the in-frame ones, dropping some. The data hold about 74,000 clones, with around 29% observed a single time. To note about this clone: Its antigen is as yet unknown.

Treatment here: oral pan-JAK inhibitor, 5-10 mg twice daily. The TCR originated in a human donor with alopecia areata. Here the sequenced sample was CD8+ T cells sorted from blood, taken at week 4, from a patient treated with tofacitinib. The rearrangement uses TRBV4-1 and TRBJ2-3, with D unclear. Here the CDR3 reads CASSQPPGGARDTQYF. CDR3 DNA: TGCGCCAGCAGCCAGCCCCCCGGCGGAGCGAGGGATACGCAGTATTTT.